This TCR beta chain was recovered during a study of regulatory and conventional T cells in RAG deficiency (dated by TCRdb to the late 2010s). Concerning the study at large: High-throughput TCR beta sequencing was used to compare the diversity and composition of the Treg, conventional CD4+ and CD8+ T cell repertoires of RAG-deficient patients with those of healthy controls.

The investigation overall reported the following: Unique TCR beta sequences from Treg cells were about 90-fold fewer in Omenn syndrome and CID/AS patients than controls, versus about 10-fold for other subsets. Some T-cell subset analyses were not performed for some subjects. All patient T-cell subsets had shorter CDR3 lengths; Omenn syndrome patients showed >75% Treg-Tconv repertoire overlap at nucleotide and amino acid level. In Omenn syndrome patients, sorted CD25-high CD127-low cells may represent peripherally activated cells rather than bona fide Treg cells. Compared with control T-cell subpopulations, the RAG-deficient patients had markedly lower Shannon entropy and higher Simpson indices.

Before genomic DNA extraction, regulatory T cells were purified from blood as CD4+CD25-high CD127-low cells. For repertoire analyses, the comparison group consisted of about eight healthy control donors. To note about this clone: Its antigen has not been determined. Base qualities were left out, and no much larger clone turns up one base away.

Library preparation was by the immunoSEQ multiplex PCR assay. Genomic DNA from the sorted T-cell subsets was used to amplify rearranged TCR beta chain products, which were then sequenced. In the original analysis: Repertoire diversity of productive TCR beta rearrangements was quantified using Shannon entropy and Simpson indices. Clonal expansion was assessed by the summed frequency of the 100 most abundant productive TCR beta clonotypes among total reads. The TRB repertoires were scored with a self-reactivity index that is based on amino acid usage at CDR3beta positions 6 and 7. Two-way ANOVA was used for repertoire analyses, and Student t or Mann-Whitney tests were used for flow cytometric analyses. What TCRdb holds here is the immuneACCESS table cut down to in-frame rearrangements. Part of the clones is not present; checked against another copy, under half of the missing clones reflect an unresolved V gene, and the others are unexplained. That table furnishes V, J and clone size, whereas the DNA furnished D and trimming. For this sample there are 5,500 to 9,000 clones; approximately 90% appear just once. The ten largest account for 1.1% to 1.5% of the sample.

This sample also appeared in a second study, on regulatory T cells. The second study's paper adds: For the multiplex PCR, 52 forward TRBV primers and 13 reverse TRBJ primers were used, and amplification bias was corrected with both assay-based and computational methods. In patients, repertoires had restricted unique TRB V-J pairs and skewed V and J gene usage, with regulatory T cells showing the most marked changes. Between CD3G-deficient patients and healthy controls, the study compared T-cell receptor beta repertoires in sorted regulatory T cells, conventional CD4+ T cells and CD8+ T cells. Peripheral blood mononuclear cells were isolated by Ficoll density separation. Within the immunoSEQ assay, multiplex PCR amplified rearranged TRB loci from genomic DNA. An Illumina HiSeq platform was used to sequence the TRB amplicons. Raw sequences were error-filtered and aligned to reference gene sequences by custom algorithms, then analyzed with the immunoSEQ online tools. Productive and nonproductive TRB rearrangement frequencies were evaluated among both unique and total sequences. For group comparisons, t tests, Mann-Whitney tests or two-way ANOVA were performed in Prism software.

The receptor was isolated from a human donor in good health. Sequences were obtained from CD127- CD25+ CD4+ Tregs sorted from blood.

The DNA sequence reads TGTGCCACCAGCAGAGCGGACAGCTCCTACAATGAGCAGTTCTTC. It codes for CATSRADSSYNEQFF. The chain links TRBV15 with TRBJ2-1; a tentative D match to TRBD1 spans 6 bases. Based on the germline V gene (reference sequence), the CDR1 and CDR2 sequences are LNHNV and YYDKDF. V is reduced by 1 base and J by 0 bases, leaving a spacing of 7 bases between them. Inclusive of the bounding cysteine and phenylalanine, the CDR3 is 15 residues long. Only CDR3 DNA remains: 45 bases, in frame from the first base.